The 9 T cell receptor beta chains given below trace back to one sample, sequenced in a study of blood T cell repertoires in COVID-19. Data came from immunoSEQ multiplex PCR; TCRdb stores just in-frame clones and leaves some out. The repertoire holds fewer than 350,000 clones, with about 93% as singletons. The source material was peripheral blood. Receptors originate from a woman aged 25 to 39 with COVID-19, enrolled during active disease.

This chain joins TRBV13 and TRBJ2-7, with 10 bases fitting TRBD1. The CDR3 is 15 amino acids. V dropped 5 bases and J dropped 1; count of bases not matched to a gene: 5. Germline loops: CDR1 PRHDT, CDR2 FYEKMQ (reference sequence). CDR3 loop: CASSPRDRGSYEQYF. As DNA, the CDR3 is TGTGCCAGCAGCCCCCGGGACAGGGGATCCTACGAGCAGTACTTC.

The chain has TRBV19 and TRBJ1-1, with 9 bases lining up with TRBD1. From germline, CDR1 is LNHDA and CDR2 SQIVND (reference sequence). The trim removed 5 bases at V and 7 bases at J, leaving 11 bases unmatched. This CDR3 is built from 15 residues. In DNA form, the CDR3 reads TGTGCCAGTAGTGGGCTTGGGACAGGGACGGGTGAAGCTTTCTTT. Translation gives CASSGLGTGTGEAFF.

J is TRBJ2-1 and V is TRBV7-8, with D perhaps matching TRBD2 (5 bases). The CDR3 spans 14 residues. Germline assignment: CDR1 SGHVS and CDR2 FQNEAQ. V was clipped by 8 bases and J by 5 bases, with 16 bases between them. In DNA, the CDR3 is TGTGCCAGCTCGGACCCCCGGGATAACAATGAGCAGTTCTTC. This sequence encodes CASSDPRDNNEQFF.

The chain uses TRBV5-1 and TRBJ2-2, with 7 bases fitting TRBD1. V lost 1 base and J lost 5; bases outside the gene matches: 8. The germline gives CDR1 SGHRS, CDR2 YFSETQ. This CDR3 is built from 16 residues. CDR3 bases: TGCGCCAGCAGCTTGATCGGTCAGGGGGAAACCGGGGAGCTGTTTTTT. It encodes CASSLIGQGETGELFF.

This rearrangement joins TRBV7-2 to TRBJ1-2; TRBD1 matches 7 bases. The trim removed 8 bases at V and 4 bases at J, leaving 7 bases unmatched. The CDR3 is 13 residues long. Germline V gives CDR1 SGHTA, CDR2 FQGNSA. The CDR3 loop is CASSTPGGYGYTF. CDR3 sequence (DNA): TGTGCCAGCTCGACGCCAGGGGGCTATGGCTACACCTTC.

The rearrangement links TRBV9 to TRBJ1-5; a weak D match, TRBD1 (5 bases). The CDR3 is 15 amino acids. Germline CDR1 reads SGDLS; CDR2 reads YYNGEE. Trimming cost V 0 bases and J 9 bases, with 16 bases left between them. The DNA of the CDR3 is TGTGCCAGCAGCGTAGACACAGGCCCCCTTGCGCCCCAGCATTTT. Amino acid sequence: CASSVDTGPLAPQHF.

This clone was detected only once. This sequence joins TRBV28 and TRBJ2-4; 7 bases match TRBD2. Trimming at V came to 3 bases and at J to 7 bases, leaving 9 bases not matched to a gene. Germline V gives CDR1 MDHEN, CDR2 SYDVKM. The CDR3 has 15 amino acids. The DNA for the CDR3 is TGTGCCAGCAGTTTCAGCGGGGCCGCCGGGAACATTCAGTACTTC. Its protein product is CASSFSGAAGNIQYF.

The J gene is TRBJ2-4, the V gene TRBV5-1, with 9 positions matching TRBD1. This CDR3 region has 16 residues. Germline CDR1 and CDR2: SGHRS and YFSETQ. With 4 bases clipped from V and 0 bases from J, the junction kept 5 bases outside the gene matches. The CDR3 nucleotides read TGCGCCAGCAGCCTGACAGGGGGACTAGCCAAAAACATTCAGTACTTC. It translates to CASSLTGGLAKNIQYF.

The chain joins TRBV9 to TRBJ2-3; 8 bases line up with TRBD2. V lost 1 base to trimming and J lost 6 bases; unmatched junction nucleotides: 10. The germline V gene has CDR1 SGDLS and CDR2 YYNGEE. This CDR3 spans 16 amino acids. CDR3 nucleotide sequence: TGTGCCAGCAGCGTAACCGGTGACGGGGGGGTGGATACGCAGTATTTT. Translated, it gives CASSVTGDGGVDTQYF.